These T cell receptor beta chains were read from a single sample in a study of blood T cell repertoires in COVID-19. Sequencing used immunoSEQ multiplex PCR; TCRdb keeps in-frame clones, though not all of them. In the table there are around 500,000 clones, approximately 85% of which are singletons. Sequencing was performed on peripheral blood. These receptors originate from a human donor in a cohort sampled during active COVID-19. Each CDR3 is given with its conserved first and last residue. Each record gives: V gene, J gene, D gene, CDR3 length, clone size, CDR3 protein, CDR3 DNA. D genes are given only for firm matches. The size entry is marked missing in some rows and otherwise reads once, few, many or a size class.

TRBV21-1	TRBJ1-2	-	16	-	CASSKEGTPYIYGYTF	TGTGCCAGCAGCAAAGAAGGGACACCTTATATCTATGGCTACACCTTC
TRBV5-1	TRBJ1-2	TRBD1	16	-	CASSQGQSYLGDGYTF	TGCGCCAGCAGCCAGGGACAGTCTTATCTGGGGGATGGCTACACCTTC
TRBV2	TRBJ1-2	TRBD1	12	-	CASWDRGHGYTF	TGTGCCAGTTGGGACAGGGGGCATGGCTACACCTTC
TRBV11-2	TRBJ2-2	TRBD1	15	-	CASSDRTGIPGELFF	TGTGCCAGCAGCGATCGGACAGGTATCCCCGGGGAGCTGTTTTTT
TRBV18	TRBJ2-5	-	12	-	CASSPGQETQYF	TGTGCCAGCTCACCCGGCCAAGAGACCCAGTACTTC
TRBV5-1	TRBJ2-7	TRBD1	16	-	CASSFLPGTGQGEQYF	TGCGCCAGCAGCTTCCTCCCCGGGACAGGACAAGGCGAGCAGTACTTC
TRBV9	TRBJ2-2	TRBD1	15	-	CASSVGQGAAGELFF	TGTGCCAGCAGCGTAGGCCAGGGGGCTGCCGGGGAGCTGTTTTTT
TRBV3-1/TRBV3-2	TRBJ1-2	TRBD1	16	-	CASSPPPGGANYGYTF	TGTGCCAGCAGCCCTCCTCCAGGGGGCGCGAACTATGGCTACACCTTC
TRBV5-4	TRBJ2-1	TRBD2	16	few	CASSPTSGRGVGEQFF	TGTGCCAGCAGCCCGACTAGCGGGAGAGGTGTCGGTGAGCAGTTCTTC
TRBV11-2	TRBJ2-2	-	13	-	CASSTTETGELFF	TGTGCCAGCAGCACGACAGAAACCGGGGAGCTGTTTTTT
TRBV5-1	TRBJ1-6	TRBD1	14	few	CASSPELEDRPLHF	TGCGCCAGCAGTCCAGAACTCGAGGACAGGCCCCTCCACTTT
TRBV20-1	TRBJ1-2	-	13	-	CSASQGLAYGYTF	TGCAGTGCTAGTCAGGGGTTGGCCTATGGCTACACCTTC
TRBV6-5	TRBJ2-7	-	12	-	CATIADTYEQYF	TGTGCCACTATAGCGGATACCTACGAGCAGTACTTC
TRBV28	TRBJ1-3	TRBD1	16	-	CASSYIDRVAGNTIYF	TGTGCCAGCAGTTACATAGACAGGGTGGCTGGAAACACCATATATTTT
TRBV29-1	TRBJ1-5	-	14	-	CSVEDLRGGQPQHF	TGCAGCGTTGAAGATCTAAGGGGAGGCCAGCCCCAGCATTTT